This T cell receptor beta chain was retrieved from a study of breast tumors, draining lymph nodes, adjacent tissues. TCRdb itself ran the multiplex PCR reads through MiXCR, one entry per CDR3 protein. The sample records some 140,000 distinct CDR3 sequences, about 20% being singletons. This clonotype was counted between two and nine times. Its antigen is unidentified. Axillary draining lymph nodes of breast cancer patients supplied the node samples. Germline-derived CDR1 and CDR2 are MNHNS and SASEGT. The CDR3 extends over 15 amino acids. With 5 bases removed from V and 2 bases from J, the gap between germline ends came to 15 bases. Study results and caveats: Tumor TCR diversity was below lymph nodes but above nontumor tissue. Luminal-like breast cancer showed significantly greater tumor-nontumor repertoire similarity than basal-like breast cancer did. Tumor T cell lymph node origin was a supported hypothesis, not proven.

The specimen was axillary lymph node tissue. The gene calls are TRBV6-1 and TRBJ1-2, with no clear D. This clonotype was sampled from a female donor with breast cancer. Some clones in this sample may be carry-over from other donors' samples. The CDR3 DNA is TGTGCCAGCAGTCCCCAGGTGGGGAGGAACTATGGCTACACCTTC. Encoded protein: CASSPQVGRNYGYTF.